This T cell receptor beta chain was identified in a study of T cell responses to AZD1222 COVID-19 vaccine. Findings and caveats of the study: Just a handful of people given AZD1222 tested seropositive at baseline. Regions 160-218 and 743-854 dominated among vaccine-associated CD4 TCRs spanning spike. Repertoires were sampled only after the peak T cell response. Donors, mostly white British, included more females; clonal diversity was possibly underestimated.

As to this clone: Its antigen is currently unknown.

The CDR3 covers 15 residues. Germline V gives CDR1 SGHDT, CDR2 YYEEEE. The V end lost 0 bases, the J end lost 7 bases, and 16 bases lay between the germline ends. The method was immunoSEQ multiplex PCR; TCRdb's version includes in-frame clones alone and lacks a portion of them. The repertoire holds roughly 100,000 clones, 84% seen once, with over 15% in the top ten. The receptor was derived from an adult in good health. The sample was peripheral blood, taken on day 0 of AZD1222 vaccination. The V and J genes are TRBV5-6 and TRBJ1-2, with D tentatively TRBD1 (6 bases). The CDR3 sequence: CASSLVTTGKSGYTF. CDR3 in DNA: TGTGCCAGCAGCTTGGTAACGACAGGAAAGTCTGGCTACACCTTC.